This T cell receptor beta chain was documented in a study of persistence of HIV-infected CD4 T cells. Overall study results and limits: Within sorted populations, more oligoclonal TCRs accompanied more oligoclonal proviruses.

Sequencing used immunoSEQ version 4 in survey mode. Generated by immunoSEQ multiplex PCR, the TCRdb table keeps only in-frame clones and is missing some. Of under 50,000 clones detected, approximately 90% appear once; the ten largest clones hold about 3%. This nonspecific control used anti-CD3/anti-CD28 bead stimulation of CD4+ T cells. CD4+ T cells upregulating both CD40 ligand and CD69 were sorted as responding cells. Worth noting for this clone: Its antigen is unknown.

The sequence came from an adult woman with HIV who was CMV-seropositive. Sequencing was performed on CD4+ T cells sorted from PBMCs after approximately 20-hour stimulation, taken from a patient who received antiretroviral therapy.

The CDR3 protein is CASSLSSLTEAFF. The CDR3 DNA is TGTGCCAGCAGCTTATCTTCCCTAACTGAAGCTTTCTTT. The chain couples TRBV11-1 to TRBJ1-1; D uncertain. This CDR3 region has 13 residues. V was pared by 2 bases and J by 5 bases, with 9 bases between. Germline V gene lookup returns CDR1 SGHAT and CDR2 FQDESV (reference sequence).